This passage covers 16 T cell receptor beta chains from one sample sequenced in a study of shared clonotypes between healthy human individuals (dated by TCRdb to the early 2020s). Libraries were built with the immunoSEQ multiplex PCR assay. What TCRdb holds here is the immuneACCESS table cut down to in-frame rearrangements. Part of the clones is not present; checked against another copy, under half of the missing clones reflect an unresolved V gene, and the others are unexplained. The sample includes 1,500,000 or so clones, with 98% observed a single time. The ten most abundant clones make up approximately 0.38% of the sample. Sample: naive CD4+ T cells sorted from blood. According to the study, the label for this sample's cell subset or site signals: CD45RA+ positively selected. These receptors all come from a man aged 25-45 years in good health.

The CDR3 spells CASSPQRAGVYGGYTF. CDR3 coding DNA: TGTGCCAGCAGCCCACAACGGGCAGGCGTTTATGGAGGCTACACCTTC. This chain connects TRBV7-2 to TRBJ1-2; D is unresolved. The CDR3 runs to 16 residues. Germline CDR1 is SGHTA and CDR2 is FQGNSA. V gave up 5 bases and J gave up 8 bases, with 24 bases separating them. Full variable domain (outside the CDR3, taken from reference TRBV7-2 and TRBJ1-2): GAGVSQSPSNKVTEKGKDVELRCDPISGHTALYWYRQSLGQGLEFLIYFQGNSAPDKSGLPSDRFSAERTGGSVSTLTIQRTQQEDSAVYLCASSPQRAGVYGGYTFGSGTRLTVV.

The chain carries TRBV11-3 and TRBJ2-7; a weak D match, TRBD2 (5 bases). The length of the CDR3 is 13 residues. Germline loops: CDR1 SGHNT, CDR2 YENEEA. V lost 3 bases to trimming and J lost 7 bases, with 13 bases between them. CDR3 loop: CASSLSRTGEQYF. CDR3 in DNA: TGTGCCAGCAGCTTGTCTAGAACGGGGGAGCAGTACTTC.

The chain recombines TRBV6-1 with TRBJ2-7, with D unresolved. V shed 3 bases and J shed 0 bases, with 21 bases lying between them. This CDR3 spans 18 amino acids. Germline lookup yields CDR1 MNHNS and CDR2 SASEGT. The CDR3 DNA sequence: TGTGCCAGCAGTGAGGTTGGGCAGCCTACCCCTCGCTCCTACGAGCAGTACTTC. Amino acids: CASSEVGQPTPRSYEQYF.

The genes are TRBV27 and TRBJ1-5; D may be TRBD1 (6 bases). The CDR3 is 15 amino acids. Germline assignment: CDR1 MNHEY and CDR2 SMNVEV (reference sequence). Between the trimmed V and J ends, which lost 4 bases and 3 bases, there was a span of 13 bases. The CDR3 is CASSSGAIVNQPQHF. CDR3 DNA: TGTGCCAGCAGTTCGGGGGCAATAGTCAATCAGCCCCAGCATTTT.

The chain has TRBV19 and TRBJ1-2; weak D call: TRBD1 (6 bases). The V end lost 3 bases, the J end lost 4 bases, and 9 bases lay between the germline ends. CDR3 length: 13 residues. Germline CDR1 LNHDA, CDR2 SQIVND (reference sequence). The chain's CDR3 is CASSMTGVYGYTF. The DNA for the CDR3 is TGTGCCAGTAGTATGACAGGCGTCTATGGCTACACCTTC.

The chain is built from TRBV5-5 and TRBJ2-5; 7 nucleotides align to TRBD1. The germline CDR1 and CDR2 sequences are SGHKS and YYEKEE (reference sequence). Germline trimming cut 4 bases from V and 7 bases from J; bases unmatched to any gene: 7. CDR3 length: 13 amino acids. This chain's CDR3 is CASSKTGIVTQYF. As DNA, the CDR3 is TGTGCCAGCAGCAAGACAGGGATTGTGACCCAGTACTTC.

The rearrangement joins TRBV10-1 to TRBJ2-7; no firm D call. Trimming stripped 0 bases from V and 0 bases from J, with 12 bases between. CDR1 is WNHNN and CDR2 is SYGVQD in the germline V gene (reference sequence). The CDR3 is 16 amino acids. The CDR3 sequence is CASSESSTYRSYEQYF. For the CDR3, the DNA is TGCGCCAGCAGTGAGTCGTCTACCTACCGCTCCTACGAGCAGTACTTC.

V usage is TRBV28 and J usage is TRBJ2-7; D is undetermined. The ends were cut back, 4 bases at V and 6 bases at J, with 13 bases in the middle. The CDR3 spans 13 residues. Germline CDR1 reads MDHEN; CDR2 reads SYDVKM. Here the CDR3 reads CASSSLNPLEQYF. The CDR3 nucleotides are TGTGCCAGCAGTTCCCTTAACCCCCTCGAGCAGTACTTC.

This sequence joins TRBV7-2 and TRBJ2-3, with 12 bases lining up with TRBD2. The CDR3 totals 15 residues. Germline CDR1 SGHTA, CDR2 FQGNSA. Losses at the gene ends were 4 bases for V and 3 bases for J; bases not matched to a gene: 2. For the CDR3, the DNA is TGTGCCAGCAGCTCTAGCGGGAGGGCTACAGATACGCAGTATTTT. This gives the protein CASSSSGRATDTQYF.

The chain joins TRBV27 to TRBJ1-1; D not resolved. The V gene lost 3 bases and the J gene lost 5 bases, with 10 bases spanning the gap. The CDR3 is made up of 13 amino acids. The germline V gene has CDR1 MNHEY and CDR2 SMNVEV (reference sequence). The CDR3 DNA follows: TGTGCCAGCAGTTTCTCTGTAAGTACTGAAGCTTTCTTT. Amino acid sequence: CASSFSVSTEAFF.

The chain uses TRBV11-2 and TRBJ2-2; 10 bases agree with TRBD2. The germline V gene encodes CDR1 SGHAT and CDR2 FQNNGV. V shed 4 bases and J 4 bases; nucleotides not matched to a gene: 15. The CDR3 spans 19 residues. The CDR3 sequence: CASSSPRGKAGGLTGELFF. The CDR3, as DNA: TGTGCCAGCAGCTCCCCGAGGGGTAAAGCGGGAGGGCTCACCGGGGAGCTGTTTTTT. The whole variable domain, filled in from reference TRBV11-2 and TRBJ2-2, reads EAGVAQSPRYKIIEKRQSVAFWCNPISGHATLYWYQQILGQGPKLLIQFQNNGVVDDSQLPKDRFSAERLKGVDSTLKIQPAKLEDSAVYLCASSSPRGKAGGLTGELFFGEGSRLTVL.

The chain recombines TRBV7-9 with TRBJ2-5, with D unclear. Deletions cut 7 bases from V and 5 bases from J, with 17 bases between. Germline CDR1 is SEHNR and CDR2 is FQNEAQ (reference sequence). There are 14 residues in the CDR3. CDR3 DNA: TGTGCCAGCACACAAGTGGCCCTCCGGGAGACCCAGTACTTC. Its protein is CASTQVALRETQYF. The whole variable domain, filled in from reference TRBV7-9 and TRBJ2-5, reads DTGVSQNPRHKITKRGQNVTFRCDPISEHNRLYWYRQTLGQGPEFLTYFQNEAQLEKSRLLSDRFSAERPKGSFSTLEIQRTEQGDSAMYLCASTQVALRETQYFGPGTRLLVL.

The V call is TRBV6-4, the J call TRBJ2-3, with D possibly TRBD1 on 5 matching bases. This CDR3 region has 13 residues. The V gene lost 3 bases and the J gene lost 8 bases, with 12 bases spanning the gap. The germline V gene encodes CDR1 MRHNA and CDR2 SNTAGT. The DNA of the CDR3 is TGTGCCAGCAGTGATTTCCAGGGCGGTACGCAGTATTTT. Protein: CASSDFQGGTQYF.

The V gene is TRBV5-6, the J gene TRBJ2-3; D unclear. The V gene's germline CDR1 is SGHDT and CDR2 YYEEEE. V lost 4 bases and J lost 4, with 16 bases in between. The CDR3 spans 15 residues. The CDR3 spells CASSPPVVRADTQYF. CDR3 DNA: TGTGCCAGCAGCCCACCGGTTGTCCGGGCAGATACGCAGTATTTT. The full variable domain, completed using reference TRBV5-6 and TRBJ2-3, is DAGVTQSPTHLIKTRGQQVTLRCSPKSGHDTVSWYQQALGQGPQFIFQYYEEEERQRGNFPDRFSGHQFPNYSSELNVNALLLGDSALYLCASSPPVVRADTQYFGPGTRLTVL.

The chain combines TRBV9 with TRBJ2-1; TRBD2 matches at 8 bases. This CDR3 contains 18 residues. After removal of 1 base from V and 6 bases from J, the junction contained 15 bases not matched to a gene. CDR1 SGDLS and CDR2 YYNGEE come from the germline V gene. In nucleotides, the CDR3 is TGTGCCAGCAGCGTAAGGTTATCCGGGACTAGTAATCTCAATGAGCAGTTCTTC. Amino acids: CASSVRLSGTSNLNEQFF.

The chain links TRBV19 to TRBJ2-6; TRBD2 might be the D (6 bases). There are 17 residues in the CDR3. The ends were cut back, 1 base at V and 1 base at J, with 11 bases in the middle. CDR1 and CDR2 from the germline V gene are LNHDA and SQIVND (reference sequence). CDR3 sequence (DNA): TGTGCCAGTAGTATAGGGGGCGGGATTTCTGGGGCCAACGTCCTGACTTTC. Protein product: CASSIGGGISGANVLTF.